This T cell receptor beta chain was captured in a study of blood T cell repertoires in COVID-19. Study context: Some COVID-19 samples were acute and others convalescent; all came from the United States, Italy and Spain. PBMCs, B-cell-depleted T cells, or T cells provided the cDNA or gDNA that made up the material.

Original data processing: Researchers report that nucleated cell counts were estimated from reference gene primer amplification. The protocol was immunoSEQ multiplex PCR, while the TCRdb copy is restricted to in-frame clones and leaves out a portion. V and J calls and clone size follow that table, whereas D and trimming were derived from the DNA. The sample lists roughly 80,000 clones, 83% occurring once. The ends lost 2 bases at V and 5 bases at J; junction bases unmatched: 5. The CDR3 consists of 15 residues. Germline V CDR1 and CDR2: MNHNY, SVGAGI (reference sequence). The sample holds one count of this clone.

The specimen sequenced was peripheral blood. This chain connects TRBV6-6 to TRBJ1-5; 8 nucleotides match TRBD1. The sequence derives from a woman aged 80 or older with acute or convalescent COVID-19. The CDR3 region has the DNA TGTGCCAGCAGTTACATAACAGGGGGAGATCAGCCCCAGCATTTT. The encoded protein is CASSYITGGDQPQHF.